Below are 18 T cell receptor beta chains sequenced from a single sample in a study of shared clonotypes between healthy human individuals. Repertoires were generated with immunoSEQ multiplex PCR, while TCRdb's copy carries only in-frame clones and drops some. This repertoire shows over a million clones, 70% to 80% found once; its top ten account for roughly 0.56%. The sequenced sample consisted of memory CD4+ T cells from PBMCs. This sample's subset: CD45RA-negative fraction. The receptors derive from a man between 18 and 29 years old in good health. Some clones in this sample may be carry-over from other donors' samples.

This chain connects TRBV7-2 to TRBJ2-7; D uncertain. The CDR3 is 13 amino acids. The ends were cut back, 0 bases at V and 6 bases at J, with 9 bases in the middle. Germline CDR1 SGHTA, CDR2 FQGNSA. DNA of the CDR3: TGTGCCAGCAGCTTAGCCCCGGTCGGCGAGCAGTACTTC. This encodes CASSLAPVGEQYF.

The chain recombines TRBV18 with TRBJ1-1, with D maybe TRBD1 (6 bases). Trimming cost V 0 bases and J 1 base, with 9 bases left between them. The CDR3 consists of 15 residues. CDR1 and CDR2 (germline): KGHSH, LQKENI. In nucleotides, the CDR3 is TGTGCCAGCTCACCACCGCGGACAGAGAACACTGAAGCTTTCTTT. Protein product: CASSPPRTENTEAFF.

This chain uses TRBV6-6 with TRBJ2-1; TRBD2 aligns across 12 bases. The ends lost 2 bases at V and 10 bases at J; junction bases unmatched: 6. From germline, CDR1 is MNHNY and CDR2 SVGAGI (reference sequence). This CDR3 region has 15 residues. The CDR3 sequence: CASSYASGRAREQFF. For the CDR3, the DNA is TGTGCCAGCAGTTACGCTAGCGGGAGGGCCCGGGAGCAGTTCTTC.

This clone was seen more than once but under ten times. The chain joins TRBV6-1 to TRBJ1-5; D gene unclear. CDR1 is MNHNS and CDR2 is SASEGT in the germline V gene. This CDR3 region has 14 residues. The V and J ends lost 7 bases and 7 bases respectively, with 17 bases between them. The CDR3 protein is CASTARSLDQPQHF. The CDR3 coding sequence is TGTGCCAGCACTGCCCGAAGTCTTGACCAGCCCCAGCATTTT.

CDR3 protein: CASSLVIGKETQYF. As DNA, the CDR3 is TGTGCCAGCAGCTTAGTTATCGGGAAAGAGACCCAGTACTTC. The V gene is TRBV7-2, the J gene TRBJ2-5; D is possibly TRBD2 (5 bases). The CDR3 spans 14 residues. Per the germline V gene, CDR1 is SGHTA and CDR2 is FQGNSA. The V and J ends lost 1 base and 3 bases respectively, with 9 bases between them.

J is TRBJ1-2 and V is TRBV7-2, with D tentatively TRBD1 (6 bases). The CDR3 runs 13 residues. Germline loops: CDR1 SGHTA, CDR2 FQGNSA. Trimming took 1 base from V and 6 from J, leaving 9 bases between them. CDR3: CASSLDRANGYTF. The CDR3 coding sequence is TGTGCCAGCAGCTTAGACAGGGCGAATGGCTACACCTTC.

This clone showed up just a few times. The chain is built from TRBV10-2 and TRBJ1-1, with a tentative D call TRBD1 (5 bases). This CDR3 has 14 residues. V lost 2 bases and J lost 1, with 8 bases in between. CDR1 and CDR2 from the germline V gene are WSHSY and SAAADI. The CDR3 sequence: CASSEQGWNTEAFF. The DNA of the CDR3 is TGCGCCAGCAGTGAGCAGGGATGGAACACTGAAGCTTTCTTT.

This rearrangement joins TRBV19 to TRBJ1-2, with unresolved D. The CDR3 runs to 13 residues. The germline V gene has CDR1 LNHDA and CDR2 SQIVND (reference sequence). V lost 10 bases to trimming and J lost 8 bases, with 20 bases between them. CDR3 region: CATSPGPRWGYTF. The CDR3 DNA follows: TGTGCCACCTCTCCGGGCCCTCGGTGGGGCTACACCTTC.

This chain uses TRBV7-9 with TRBJ1-3; 7 positions agree with TRBD1. Trimming cost V 5 bases and J 7 bases; bases outside gene matches: 8. The CDR3 sequence is 14 residues long. Germline loops: CDR1 SEHNR, CDR2 FQNEAQ (reference sequence). CDR3 loop: CASSPGQVPNTIYF. The CDR3 DNA follows: TGTGCCAGCAGCCCCGGACAGGTCCCGAACACCATATATTTT.

This chain's CDR3 is CAWTRGRSGETQYF. The CDR3 region has the DNA TGTGCCTGGACCAGGGGGCGTTCGGGCGAGACCCAGTACTTC. The chain combines TRBV30 with TRBJ2-5, with 8 positions matching TRBD1. V dropped 4 bases and J dropped 5; count of bases not matched to a gene: 9. In germline, CDR1 is GTSNPN, CDR2 SVGIG (reference sequence). The CDR3 sequence is 14 residues long. The entire variable domain, with the rest obtained from reference TRBV30 and TRBJ2-5, is as follows: SQTIHQWPATLVQPVGSPLSLECTVEGTSNPNLYWYRQAAGRGLQLLFYSVGIGQISSEVPQNLSASRPQDRQFILSSKKLLLSDSGFYLCAWTRGRSGETQYFGPGTRLLVL.

V is TRBV6-1 and J is TRBJ1-5, with unresolved D. This CDR3 is 12 amino acids long. CDR1 is MNHNS and CDR2 is SASEGT in the germline V gene. Trimming stripped 7 bases from V and 3 bases from J, with 7 bases between. The CDR3 spells CASTAANQPQHF. CDR3 DNA: TGTGCCAGCACGGCAGCCAATCAGCCCCAGCATTTT.

The chain uses TRBV7-8 and TRBJ2-3, with a tentative D call TRBD2 (5 bases). Trimming stripped 5 bases from V and 2 bases from J, with 14 bases between. In germline, CDR1 is SGHVS, CDR2 FQNEAQ. The CDR3 runs 15 residues. The CDR3: CASSPGGNPTDTQYF. DNA of the CDR3: TGTGCCAGCAGCCCCGGAGGCAACCCCACAGATACGCAGTATTTT.

The V and J genes are TRBV5-1 and TRBJ2-2, with 10 bases fitting TRBD2. The J segment lost 6 bases and the V segment lost 0 bases, leaving 8 bases of the junction unmatched. From germline, CDR1 is SGHRS and CDR2 YFSETQ. The CDR3 consists of 17 residues. The CDR3 coding sequence is TGCGCCAGCAGCTTGGGTCCCCTAGCGGGAGAATCCGGGGAGCTGTTTTTT. Translation: CASSLGPLAGESGELFF.

This clone has more than one count but fewer than ten. The chain has TRBV27 and TRBJ2-3, with D tentatively TRBD1 (6 bases). CDR1 is MNHEY, CDR2 SMNVEV, per germline (reference sequence). Trimming stripped 5 bases from V and 6 bases from J, with 15 bases between. The CDR3 consists of 14 residues. The CDR3 spells CASSLGHAVDTQYF. In nucleotides, the CDR3 is TGTGCCAGCAGTCTGGGACATGCGGTGGATACGCAGTATTTT.

Notes on this clone: This may be a read error, as it is one base from a much larger clone. The identical CDR3 is also encoded by other nucleotide sequences in the sample. The chain recombines TRBV14 with TRBJ1-2; D possibly corresponds to TRBD1 (5 bases). In germline, CDR1 is SGHDN, CDR2 FVKESK. The CDR3 covers 13 residues. The V and J ends lost 1 base and 2 bases respectively, with 5 bases between them. CDR3 loop: CASSQGQNYGYTF. DNA of the CDR3: TGTGCCAGCAGCCAAGGACAGAACTATGGCTACACCTTC. The entire variable domain, with the rest obtained from reference TRBV14 and TRBJ1-2, is as follows: EAGVTQFPSHSVIEKGQTVTLRCDPISGHDNLYWYRRVMGKEIKFLLHFVKESKQDESGMPNNRFLAERTGGTYSTLKVQPAELEDSGVYFCASSQGQNYGYTFGSGTRLTVV.

This chain links TRBV14 with TRBJ2-1; 8 bases are shared with TRBD2. J lost 3 bases, V lost 1 base, and 5 bases had no gene match. Germline CDR1 and CDR2: SGHDN and FVKESK. This CDR3 has 16 residues. DNA for the CDR3: TGTGCCAGCAGCCAAGTGTGGCTAGCGGGCTACAATGAGCAGTTCTTC. It yields the protein CASSQVWLAGYNEQFF. Full variable domain (remainder filled in from reference TRBV14 and TRBJ2-1): EAGVTQFPSHSVIEKGQTVTLRCDPISGHDNLYWYRRVMGKEIKFLLHFVKESKQDESGMPNNRFLAERTGGTYSTLKVQPAELEDSGVYFCASSQVWLAGYNEQFFGPGTRLTVL.

There are a few counts of this clone. The chain has TRBV27 and TRBJ2-5; D possibly matches TRBD1 or TRBD2 (5 bases each). The V and J ends lost 3 bases and 5 bases respectively, with 10 bases between them. Looked up from germline, CDR1 is MNHEY and CDR2 is SMNVEV (reference sequence). This CDR3 spans 13 amino acids. The CDR3 spells CASSFRDGETQYF. The CDR3 nucleotides are TGTGCCAGCAGTTTCAGGGACGGGGAGACCCAGTACTTC.

As regards this clone: This sample includes further DNA sequences coding for the same CDR3. The rearrangement joins TRBV28 to TRBJ2-7; D is uncertain. The germline CDR1 and CDR2 sequences are MDHEN and SYDVKM. Trimming pared 4 bases from V and 4 bases from J, leaving 5 bases between. The CDR3 is made up of 11 amino acids. Here the CDR3 DNA reads TGTGCCAGCAGTTCAACTTACGAGCAGTACTTC. Protein: CASSSTYEQYF.